This entry concerns a single T cell receptor beta chain. The antigen remains undetermined. CDR1 and CDR2 from the germline V gene are SGHRS and YFSETQ. The V and J ends lost 4 bases and 0 bases respectively, with 7 bases between them. This CDR3 has 14 residues. The sample is drawn from a study of sequential checkpoint blockade in melanoma. Study overall: Both treatment sequences were followed by maintenance nivolumab. About 90 pretreatment tumor DNA samples were TCRβ immunosequenced.

Study observations and caveats: Patients with week-13 increases in T-cell fraction and clonality benefited about 30 times more often.

Sample treatment: randomized to nivolumab then ipilimumab (arm A) or the reverse (arm B). TCRdb's copy holds only in-frame clones and misses some; the assay was immunoSEQ multiplex PCR. Found here are about 1,800 clones, around 20% of them singletons; the top ten hold approximately 13%. Here the sequenced sample was tumor tissue (inferred from file names), taken from a patient given nivolumab and ipilimumab in sequence. The receptor was derived from a human donor with melanoma. The chain couples TRBV5-1 to TRBJ1-4, with D unresolved. This CDR3 is CASSHPATNEKLFF. CDR3 bases: TGCGCCAGCAGCCACCCCGCAACTAATGAAAAACTGTTTTTT.